What follows are 18 T cell receptor beta chains derived from one specimen sequenced in a study of blood T cell repertoires in COVID-19. Sequenced by immunoSEQ multiplex PCR; TCRdb stores in-frame clones only, minus some. The sample includes roughly 110,000 clones, around 78% of them seen just once. Sequencing was done on a sample of peripheral blood. The origin of the receptors is a man aged 80 or over with COVID-19, enrolled during active disease.

This sequence joins TRBV19 and TRBJ1-5, with 7 positions matching TRBD1. With V trimmed by 10 bases and J by 4 bases, 7 bases remained unmatched. This CDR3 is 13 amino acids long. Germline CDR1 LNHDA, CDR2 SQIVND (reference sequence). The chain's CDR3 is CATGDRWNQPQHF. The DNA of the CDR3 is TGTGCCACTGGGGACAGATGGAATCAGCCCCAGCATTTT.

The rearrangement uses TRBV11-2 and TRBJ1-6; tentative D call: TRBD1 (5 bases). The length of the CDR3 is 14 residues. Trimming took 4 bases from V and 9 from J, leaving 13 bases between them. Germline loops: CDR1 SGHAT, CDR2 FQNNGV. The CDR3 bases are TGTGCCAGCAGCTCGGGGGGGAAGGCTTCACCCCTCCACTTT. Its protein is CASSSGGKASPLHF.

The J gene is TRBJ2-7, the V gene TRBV10-3; the match to TRBD2 covers 7 bases. CDR3 length equals 14 residues. Trimming at V came to 10 bases and at J to 3 bases, leaving 12 bases not matched to a gene. Germline V gene sequence: CDR1 ENHRY, CDR2 SYGVKD. The CDR3 DNA sequence: TGTGCCACCAGGAGTACCGGGAGGTACTACGAGCAGTACTTC. This codes for CATRSTGRYYEQYF.

The V call is TRBV28, the J call TRBJ2-5; TRBD2 matches 9 bases. Germline V lookup: CDR1 MDHEN, CDR2 SYDVKM. Losses at the gene ends were 1 base for V and 2 bases for J; bases not matched to a gene: 5. The CDR3 sequence is 16 residues long. The CDR3 DNA reads TGTGCCAGCAGTTTATTCGCTAGCGGGATTCAAGAGACCCAGTACTTC. Its protein is CASSLFASGIQETQYF.

This clone was detected a few times. The chain recombines TRBV5-1 with TRBJ1-1; unclear D gene. In germline, CDR1 is SGHRS, CDR2 YFSETQ. There are 13 residues in the CDR3. V was cut by 5 bases and J by 6 bases, with 14 bases left in between. CDR3 loop: CASRRAREAEAFF. The CDR3 nucleotides are TGCGCCAGCAGACGCGCCCGAGAAGCTGAAGCTTTCTTT.

The rearrangement uses TRBV4-1 and TRBJ2-1, with 13 nucleotides matching TRBD2. The CDR3 contains 16 residues. J gave up 3 bases and V 5 bases, and 4 bases lay outside the gene matches. CDR1 is MGHRA and CDR2 is YSYEKL in the germline V gene. CDR3 nucleotide sequence: TGCGCCAGCAGCTTACTAGCGGGAGGGGGCTACAATGAGCAGTTCTTC. Translation: CASSLLAGGGYNEQFF.

The sample holds a few counts of this clone. The J gene is TRBJ2-7, the V gene TRBV27, with 10 bases matching TRBD2. Unmatched junction bases numbered 7, after V lost 5 bases and J lost 0 bases. CDR3 length equals 16 residues. CDR1 is MNHEY, CDR2 SMNVEV, per germline (reference sequence). CDR3 region: CASSASSGSVSYEQYF. The CDR3 nucleotides read TGTGCCAGCAGTGCCTCTAGCGGGAGTGTCTCCTACGAGCAGTACTTC.

The chain links TRBV3-1 (or the pseudogene TRBV3-2) to TRBJ1-2; no reliable D call. V shed 5 bases and J shed 14 bases, with 15 bases lying between them. The CDR3 runs to 11 residues. The germline gives CDR1 LGHDT, CDR2 YNNKEL (reference sequence). This CDR3 reads CASSSPGEVTF. The CDR3 nucleotides read TGTGCCAGCAGCTCCCCGGGAGAGGTGACCTTC.

The V call is TRBV5-1, the J call TRBJ2-3; D is undetermined. V was cut by 0 bases and J by 4 bases, with 6 bases left in between. Germline CDR1 is SGHRS and CDR2 is YFSETQ. CDR3 length equals 13 residues. The CDR3 is CASSLVPSDTQYF. The DNA for the CDR3 is TGCGCCAGCAGCTTGGTCCCCTCAGATACGCAGTATTTT.

The V and J genes are TRBV29-1 and TRBJ2-3, with 8 bases that match TRBD1. This CDR3 spans 15 amino acids. J gave up 2 bases and V 2 bases, and 6 bases lay outside the gene matches. Per the germline V gene, CDR1 is SQVTM and CDR2 is ANQGSEA. In nucleotides, the CDR3 is TGCAGCGTTGAACTCGGACAGGGCCCCACAGATACGCAGTATTTT. Translation: CSVELGQGPTDTQYF.

This clone has a handful of counts. The identical CDR3 is also encoded by other nucleotide sequences in the sample. The chain carries TRBV25-1 and TRBJ1-2; 9 bases fit TRBD1. The CDR3 loop spans 15 amino acids. V lost 3 bases, J lost 2 bases, and 4 bases stayed unmatched. Germline V gene lookup returns CDR1 MGHDK and CDR2 SYGVNS. For the CDR3, the DNA is TGTGCCAGCAGTGAGAGGACAGGGGCAAACTATGGCTACACCTTC. Translation gives CASSERTGANYGYTF.

The CDR3 is CASSQDQGIDTQYF. CDR3 DNA: TGCGCCAGCAGCCAAGACCAGGGAATAGATACGCAGTATTTT. The genes are TRBV4-3 and TRBJ2-3, with TRBD1 as a possible D gene (5 bases). Trimming shortened V by 0 bases and J by 5 bases, and 9 bases separated the two germline ends. The CDR3 runs to 14 residues. Germline V lookup: CDR1 LGHNA, CDR2 YSLEER.

The V call is TRBV11-2, the J call TRBJ2-1, with 7 bases fitting TRBD2. V lost 3 bases to trimming and J lost 9 bases; unmatched junction nucleotides: 8. The CDR3 is 14 amino acids. Per germline, CDR1 SGHAT and CDR2 FQNNGV. CDR3 sequence reads: CASSFGAGVGEQFF. The CDR3 nucleotides are TGTGCCAGCAGCTTCGGGGCGGGAGTCGGTGAGCAGTTCTTC.

J is TRBJ2-7 and V is TRBV6-5; the match to TRBD2 covers 11 bases. The CDR3 is made up of 15 amino acids. V trimming: 4 bases; J trimming: 2 bases; junction bases outside the gene matches: 4. Germline CDR1 MNHEY, CDR2 SVGAGI. The CDR3 loop is CASSSEGLAAYEQYF. CDR3 in DNA: TGTGCCAGCAGTTCCGAGGGACTAGCGGCCTACGAGCAGTACTTC.

The chain carries TRBV28 and TRBJ1-5; D perhaps matches TRBD1 (5 bases). Germline CDR1 is MDHEN and CDR2 is SYDVKM. The CDR3 has 15 amino acids. Trimming pared 4 bases from V and 7 bases from J, leaving 17 bases between. The CDR3 sequence is CASSSAGRAEQPQHF. CDR3 nucleotide sequence: TGTGCCAGCAGTTCCGCCGGCAGGGCAGAGCAGCCCCAGCATTTT.

The V and J genes are TRBV6-6 and TRBJ2-5, with TRBD2 matching 10 bases. This CDR3 spans 16 amino acids. V shed 5 bases and J 5 bases; nucleotides not matched to a gene: 11. Germline CDR1 MNHNY, CDR2 SVGAGI (reference sequence). The DNA of the CDR3 is TGTGCCAGCAGTCGGACTAGCGGATCAATGGGGGAGACCCAGTACTTC. Its translation: CASSRTSGSMGETQYF.

This clone has more than one count but fewer than ten. V usage is TRBV12-3 or TRBV12-4 and J usage is TRBJ2-1, with D unresolved. V gave up 7 bases and J gave up 6 bases, with 10 bases separating them. The CDR3 runs 12 residues. CDR3 bases: TGTGCCAGCAAATTCAATCCCAATGAGCAGTTCTTC. It codes for CASKFNPNEQFF.

The rearrangement links TRBV24-1 to TRBJ2-1; 9 nucleotides match TRBD2. The CDR3 loop spans 14 amino acids. CDR1 KGHDR and CDR2 SFDVKD come from the germline V gene. V dropped 4 bases and J dropped 8; count of bases not matched to a gene: 5. The CDR3 DNA reads as TGTGCCACCAGTGAAGCGGGAGGATCCCATGAGCAGTTCTTC. The encoded protein is CATSEAGGSHEQFF.